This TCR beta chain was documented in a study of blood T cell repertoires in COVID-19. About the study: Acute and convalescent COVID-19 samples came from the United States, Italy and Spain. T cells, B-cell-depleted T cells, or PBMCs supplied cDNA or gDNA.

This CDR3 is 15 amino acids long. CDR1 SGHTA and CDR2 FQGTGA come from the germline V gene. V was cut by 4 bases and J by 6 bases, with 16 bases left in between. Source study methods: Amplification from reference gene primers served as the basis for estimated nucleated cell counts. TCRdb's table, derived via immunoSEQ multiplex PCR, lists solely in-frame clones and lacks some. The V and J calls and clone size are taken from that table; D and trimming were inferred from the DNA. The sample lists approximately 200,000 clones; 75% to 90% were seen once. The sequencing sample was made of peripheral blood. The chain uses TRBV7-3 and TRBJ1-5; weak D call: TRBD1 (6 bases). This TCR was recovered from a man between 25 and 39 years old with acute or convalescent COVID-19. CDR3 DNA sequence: TGTGCCAGCAGCTCTACCGGACAGCCCCTTCAGCCCCAGCATTTT. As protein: CASSSTGQPLQPQHF.